This T cell receptor (beta chain) was sequenced in a study of blood T cell repertoires in COVID-19. After removal of 8 bases from V and 7 bases from J, the junction contained 10 bases not matched to a gene. This CDR3 region has 14 residues. Looked up from germline, CDR1 is SNHLY and CDR2 is FYNNEI. This clone turned up a few times. Sequencing was performed with immunoSEQ multiplex PCR; in TCRdb, only in-frame clones are kept and a portion is missing. The repertoire holds around 360,000 clones, with roughly 87% as singletons. Sample: PBMCs or T cells enriched from blood (not recorded which). This receptor was identified in a woman in her twenties or thirties who had recovered from COVID-19. The V gene is TRBV2, the J gene TRBJ1-5; 8 bases fit TRBD1. CDR3 loop: CASGQGKRGQPQHF. The CDR3 bases are TGTGCCAGCGGACAGGGAAAACGGGGCCAGCCCCAGCATTTT.